This entry lists 4 T cell receptor beta chains sequenced from one sample in a study of identical twins. TCRdb called the 5' RACE reads again in MiXCR, with one record for every CDR3 protein. The sample lists under 300,000 distinct CDR3 sequences; approximately 12% were seen once. These same records also appear under a second study, on yellow fever vaccine responses in identical twins.

The sample comprised memory (CD45RO+) T cells sorted from blood. The receptors shown here come from a woman under 30 in good health.

The gene calls are TRBV12-3 or TRBV12-4 and TRBJ2-3, with D possibly being TRBD2 (7 bases). The length of the CDR3 is 16 residues. V lost 5 bases and J 0 bases, leaving 15 bases between the germline ends. DNA for the CDR3: TGTGCCAGCAGTCCGGGGGCGGGAGTTAGCACAGATACGCAGTATTTT. As protein: CASSPGAGVSTDTQYF.

The CDR3 region has the DNA TGTGCCAGCAGCTTACAGATCAGGGCTTGGGAGACCCAGTACTTC. It translates to CASSLQIRAWETQYF. J is TRBJ2-5 and V is TRBV7-6, with D perhaps matching TRBD1 (5 bases). Trimming pared 2 bases from V and 5 bases from J, leaving 15 bases between. From germline, CDR1 is SGHVS and CDR2 FNYEAQ. This CDR3 is built from 15 residues.

This clonotype has more than one count but fewer than ten. The chain employs TRBV6-1 and TRBJ2-3; weak D call: TRBD2 (5 bases). Trimming removed 8 bases at V and 5 bases at J, with 17 bases between. The CDR3 is 14 residues long. Germline loops: CDR1 MNHNS, CDR2 SASEGT. The CDR3 is CASGSGTYVDTQYF. CDR3 coding DNA: TGTGCCAGCGGGAGTGGTACCTATGTAGATACGCAGTATTTT.

The chain recombines TRBV29-1 with TRBJ2-5; no firm D call. The germline gives CDR1 SQVTM, CDR2 ANQGSEA. The CDR3 is made up of 13 amino acids. Between the trimmed V and J ends, which lost 4 bases and 5 bases, there was a span of 14 bases. In nucleotides, the CDR3 is TGCAGCGTTGTCTGGAGCCTAGGGGAGACCCAGTACTTC. Translated, it gives CSVVWSLGETQYF.